These T cell receptor beta chains were read from a single sample in a study of blood T cell repertoires in COVID-19. TCRdb keeps only in-frame clones here, not all; method: immunoSEQ multiplex PCR. The table shows more than 130,000 clones, with about 80% occurring only once. What was sequenced was peripheral blood. Receptors were obtained from a human donor in a cohort sampled during active COVID-19. The conserved cysteine and the conserved F or W are not part of the CDR3 here. Fields, in order: CDR3 protein, D gene, V gene. D genes are given only for firm matches.

CDR3 protein: ASSREGRSYEQY
D gene: TRBD2
V gene: TRBV2

CDR3 protein: AVETGVDGYT
D gene: TRBD1
V gene: TRBV12-3/TRBV12-4

CDR3 protein: ASSLQTGHSYNEQF
D gene: .
V gene: TRBV7-6

CDR3 protein: ASSLQGAISSAKNIQY
D gene: .
V gene: TRBV5-5

CDR3 protein: ASSPWTGENQPQH
D gene: TRBD1
V gene: TRBV7-2

CDR3 protein: ATELAGGNTGELF
D gene: TRBD2
V gene: TRBV5-1

CDR3 protein: ASSLAGQGADTQY
D gene: TRBD1
V gene: TRBV28

CDR3 protein: ASSFGTGKVF
D gene: TRBD1
V gene: TRBV28

CDR3 protein: AWRTGLTYTEAF
D gene: .
V gene: TRBV30

CDR3 protein: ASSMASGTDLYEQY
D gene: TRBD1
V gene: TRBV19

CDR3 protein: ASSQAGSSYEQY
D gene: .
V gene: TRBV3-1/TRBV3-2

CDR3 protein: ASSIGGHNGYT
D gene: .
V gene: TRBV19

CDR3 protein: ASSHTTYEQY
D gene: .
V gene: TRBV11-2

CDR3 protein: ASSYLAGGPRNEQF
D gene: TRBD2
V gene: TRBV6-2/TRBV6-3

CDR3 protein: AWSPGDEKLF
D gene: .
V gene: TRBV30

CDR3 protein: ASSVSRGIPEF
D gene: .
V gene: TRBV14

CDR3 protein: ASGRQGRVSREKLF
D gene: TRBD1
V gene: TRBV27

CDR3 protein: ASSGTGATNEKLF
D gene: .
V gene: TRBV5-5

CDR3 protein: ASSATSSGANVLT
D gene: .
V gene: TRBV6-4

CDR3 protein: ASSIERGRYEQY
D gene: .
V gene: TRBV4-1

CDR3 protein: ASSAGTYTQY
D gene: .
V gene: TRBV2

CDR3 protein: ASSSQAGETQY
D gene: .
V gene: TRBV5-1

CDR3 protein: ASSEPRYNEQF
D gene: .
V gene: TRBV6-1

CDR3 protein: ASSRDSSGNTIY
D gene: TRBD1
V gene: TRBV5-1

CDR3 protein: ASSMRAANTEAF
D gene: .
V gene: TRBV19

CDR3 protein: ASSFGNAGGPDTQY
D gene: TRBD2
V gene: TRBV7-2

CDR3 protein: ASSPTGINEKLF
D gene: TRBD1
V gene: TRBV5-1

CDR3 protein: ASSSGQPAAPLH
D gene: .
V gene: TRBV7-9

CDR3 protein: ASSVGPRETQY
D gene: .
V gene: TRBV6-4

CDR3 protein: ASRPGKTSLQTQY
D gene: TRBD2
V gene: TRBV7-8

CDR3 protein: ASSLGGGQGFRYGYT
D gene: TRBD1
V gene: TRBV28

CDR3 protein: ASRRTGAGNTEAF
D gene: TRBD1
V gene: TRBV7-2

CDR3 protein: ASSLNTGGMTDTQY
D gene: TRBD2
V gene: TRBV5-1

CDR3 protein: ASSLKAGGTQY
D gene: TRBD2
V gene: TRBV7-3

CDR3 protein: ASSLTPPGQGREQY
D gene: TRBD1
V gene: TRBV5-1

CDR3 protein: ASSLVLETQY
D gene: .
V gene: TRBV7-9

CDR3 protein: ASSSQGTDTQY
D gene: .
V gene: TRBV5-1

CDR3 protein: ASSSTGTGRDTQY
D gene: TRBD1
V gene: TRBV19

CDR3 protein: ASSQGTDQPQH
D gene: .
V gene: TRBV4-2

CDR3 protein: ASSSDRNTIY
D gene: .
V gene: TRBV7-3

CDR3 protein: ASSLTGVVNNEQF
D gene: TRBD1
V gene: TRBV7-2

CDR3 protein: ASSLKQGLNTEAF
D gene: .
V gene: TRBV5-4

CDR3 protein: ASSQDRGAQPQH
D gene: .
V gene: TRBV4-3

CDR3 protein: AWTGDSRLNEKLF
D gene: TRBD1
V gene: TRBV30

CDR3 protein: ASSIAGGRETQY
D gene: TRBD2
V gene: TRBV6-5

CDR3 protein: ASSQGQGNEKLF
D gene: TRBD1
V gene: TRBV3-1/TRBV3-2

CDR3 protein: ASSAGTSTDTQY
D gene: .
V gene: TRBV11-3

CDR3 protein: ASSATGEVSPLH
D gene: TRBD1
V gene: TRBV19

CDR3 protein: ASSLVPRPSGTYEQY
D gene: TRBD2
V gene: TRBV7-3

CDR3 protein: SASIQGNYNEQF
D gene: TRBD1
V gene: TRBV20-1